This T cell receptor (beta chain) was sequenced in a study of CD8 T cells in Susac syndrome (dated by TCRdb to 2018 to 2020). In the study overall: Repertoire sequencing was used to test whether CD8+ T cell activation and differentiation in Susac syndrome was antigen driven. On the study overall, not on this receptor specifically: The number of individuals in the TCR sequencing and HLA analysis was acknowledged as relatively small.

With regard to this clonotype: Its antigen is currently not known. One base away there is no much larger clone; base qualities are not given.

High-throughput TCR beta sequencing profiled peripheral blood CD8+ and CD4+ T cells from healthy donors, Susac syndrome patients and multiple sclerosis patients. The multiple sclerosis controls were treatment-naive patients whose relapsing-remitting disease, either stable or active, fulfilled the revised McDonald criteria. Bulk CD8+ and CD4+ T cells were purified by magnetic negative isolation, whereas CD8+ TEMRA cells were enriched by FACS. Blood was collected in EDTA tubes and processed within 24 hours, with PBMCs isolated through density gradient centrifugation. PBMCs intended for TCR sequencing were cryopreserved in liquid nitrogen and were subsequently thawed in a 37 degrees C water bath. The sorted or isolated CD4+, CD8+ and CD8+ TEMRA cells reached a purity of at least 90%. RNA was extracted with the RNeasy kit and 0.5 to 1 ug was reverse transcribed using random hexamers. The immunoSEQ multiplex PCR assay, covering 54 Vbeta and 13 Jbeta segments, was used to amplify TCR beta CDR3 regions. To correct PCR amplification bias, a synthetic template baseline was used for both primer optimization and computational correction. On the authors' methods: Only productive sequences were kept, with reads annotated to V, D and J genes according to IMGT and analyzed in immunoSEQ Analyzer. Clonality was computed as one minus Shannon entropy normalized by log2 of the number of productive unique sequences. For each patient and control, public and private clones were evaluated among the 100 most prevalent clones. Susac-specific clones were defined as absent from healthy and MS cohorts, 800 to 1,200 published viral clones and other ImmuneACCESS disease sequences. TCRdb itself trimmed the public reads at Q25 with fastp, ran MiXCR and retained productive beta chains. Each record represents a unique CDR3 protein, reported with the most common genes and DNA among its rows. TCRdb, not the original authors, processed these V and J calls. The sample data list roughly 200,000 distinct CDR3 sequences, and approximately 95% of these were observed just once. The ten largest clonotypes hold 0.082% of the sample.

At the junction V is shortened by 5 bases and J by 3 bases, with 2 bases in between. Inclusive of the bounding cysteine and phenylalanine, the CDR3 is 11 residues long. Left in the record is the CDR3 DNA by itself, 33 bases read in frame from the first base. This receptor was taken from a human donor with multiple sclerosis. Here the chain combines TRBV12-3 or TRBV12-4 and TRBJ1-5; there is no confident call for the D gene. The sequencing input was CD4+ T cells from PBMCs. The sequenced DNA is TGTGCCAGCAGTGTCAATCAGCCCCAGCATTTT. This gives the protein CASSVNQPQHF.